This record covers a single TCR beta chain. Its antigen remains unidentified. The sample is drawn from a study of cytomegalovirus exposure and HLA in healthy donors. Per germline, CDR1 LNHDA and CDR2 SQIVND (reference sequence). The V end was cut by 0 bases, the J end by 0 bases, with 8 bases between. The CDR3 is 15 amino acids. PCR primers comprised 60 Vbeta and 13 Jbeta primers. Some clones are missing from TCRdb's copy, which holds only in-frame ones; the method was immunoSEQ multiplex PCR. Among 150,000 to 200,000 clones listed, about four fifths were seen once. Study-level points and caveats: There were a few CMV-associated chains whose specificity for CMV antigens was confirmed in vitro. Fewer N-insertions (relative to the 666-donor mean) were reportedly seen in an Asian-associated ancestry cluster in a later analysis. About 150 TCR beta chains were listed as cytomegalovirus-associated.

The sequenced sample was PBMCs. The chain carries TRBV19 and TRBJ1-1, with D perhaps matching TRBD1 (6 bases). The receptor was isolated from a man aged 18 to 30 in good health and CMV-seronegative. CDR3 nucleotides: TGTGCCAGTAGTATAGAAGCAGGGGTGAACACTGAAGCTTTCTTT. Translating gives CASSIEAGVNTEAFF.